This passage covers 12 T cell receptor beta chains from one sample sequenced in a study of beta chain features in type 1 diabetes. As every portion of the isolated RNA was reverse transcribed, the sequencing read expressed TCRB transcripts. Profiling relied on immunoSEQ multiplex PCR, and the TCRdb table lists in-frame clones only, not all of them. The repertoire holds fewer than 350,000 clones, with roughly 21% as singletons. The sequencing input was naive CD4+ T cells from blood. The source of these receptors is a woman under 30 in good health.

The gene calls are TRBV12-5 and TRBJ1-1; D not certain. V lost 2 bases to trimming and J lost 6 bases, with 10 bases between them. CDR3 size: 13 residues. In germline, CDR1 is LGHNT, CDR2 FRNRAP. The CDR3 sequence: CASGLREVAEAFF. For the CDR3, the DNA is TGTGCTAGTGGTTTGAGGGAGGTGGCTGAAGCTTTCTTT.

The rearrangement uses TRBV4-1 and TRBJ1-4; 7 nucleotides line up with TRBD1. The CDR3 contains 15 residues. The V and J ends lost 5 bases and 4 bases, in that order; junction bases with no gene match: 7. Germline CDR1 reads MGHRA; CDR2 reads YSYEKL. The CDR3 loop is CASSIPGQYNEKLFF. The CDR3 bases are TGCGCCAGCAGCATCCCGGGACAGTATAATGAAAAACTGTTTTTT.

The CDR3 DNA is TGTGCCAGCAGTTTGGTTCAGGGGGCAGATACGCAGTATTTT. Its translation is CASSLVQGADTQYF. The genes are TRBV27 and TRBJ2-3, with 7 bases identical to TRBD1. Germline V gene data show CDR1 as MNHEY and CDR2 as SMNVEV (reference sequence). V was pared by 3 bases and J by 4 bases, with 4 bases of the junction left unmatched. The CDR3 spans 14 residues.

The chain joins TRBV30 to TRBJ2-3; no definite D call. The germline V and J ends were trimmed by 0 bases and 4 bases, with 8 bases remaining between them. Germline CDR1 and CDR2: GTSNPN and SVGIG (reference sequence). The CDR3 has 13 amino acids. CDR3 loop: CAWSVLESDTQYF. The DNA for the CDR3 is TGTGCCTGGAGTGTACTTGAATCAGATACGCAGTATTTT.

This clone was detected a few times. The chain joins TRBV10-2 to TRBJ1-5; D uncertain. Germline V gene sequence: CDR1 WSHSY, CDR2 SAAADI. The germline V and J ends were trimmed by 7 bases and 9 bases, with 13 bases remaining between them. CDR3 length: 12 residues. CDR3 DNA: TGCGCCAGCATGTTCATCTTCAGGCCCCAGCATTTT. Its translation: CASMFIFRPQHF.

The rearrangement links TRBV7-9 to TRBJ1-2, with D unresolved. The V end lost 1 base, the J end lost 5 bases, and 8 bases lay between the germline ends. There are 13 residues in the CDR3. CDR1 and CDR2 (germline): SEHNR, FQNEAQ (reference sequence). The CDR3 region is CASSLGGEYGYTF. The CDR3 DNA reads TGTGCCAGCAGCTTAGGAGGAGAGTATGGCTACACCTTC.

This sequence joins TRBV29-1 and TRBJ2-7; D perhaps matches TRBD2 (5 bases). CDR3 length: 11 residues. V lost 4 bases and J lost 3, with 7 bases in between. The germline gives CDR1 SQVTM, CDR2 ANQGSEA. DNA for the CDR3: TGCAGCGTTGGACTATTCTACGAGCAGTACTTC. It encodes CSVGLFYEQYF.

This clone was counted a few times. The chain joins TRBV12-5 to TRBJ1-3; no firm D call. The CDR3 runs to 14 residues. Germline V gives CDR1 LGHNT, CDR2 FRNRAP. V lost 9 bases to trimming and J lost 0 bases, with 12 bases between them. The CDR3 here is CASLRGSSGNTIYF. In DNA form, the CDR3 reads TGTGCTAGCCTTCGAGGGAGCTCTGGAAACACCATATATTTT. Variable domain in full (rest from reference TRBV12-5 and TRBJ1-3): DARVTQTPRHKVTEMGQEVTMRCQPILGHNTVFWYRQTMMQGLELLAYFRNRAPLDDSGMPKDRFSAEMPDATLATLKIQPSEPRDSAVYFCASLRGSSGNTIYFGEGSWLTVV.

The chain links TRBV6-6 to TRBJ1-1; 8 nucleotides align to TRBD1. Trimming cost V 6 bases and J 5 bases; bases outside gene matches: 8. This CDR3 is 14 amino acids long. Germline V gene data show CDR1 as MNHNY and CDR2 as SVGAGI (reference sequence). The CDR3 region has the DNA TGTGCCAGCAGGGATCAGGGGGCGCGGACTGAAGCTTTCTTT. Translating it yields CASRDQGARTEAFF.

This clone came up a few times. The J gene is TRBJ2-5, the V gene TRBV2; D ambiguous. The CDR3 has 11 residues. Germline CDR1 SNHLY, CDR2 FYNNEI. Trimming stripped 6 bases from V and 4 bases from J, with 6 bases between. The CDR3 is CASSTGETQYF. As DNA, the CDR3 is TGTGCCAGCAGCACTGGAGAGACCCAGTACTTC.

V usage is TRBV5-4 and J usage is TRBJ1-2, with D possibly matching TRBD1 (6 bases). CDR3 size: 14 residues. The V gene's germline CDR1 is SGHNT and CDR2 YYREEE (reference sequence). V lost 1 base, J lost 2 bases, and 9 bases lay in between. CDR3 loop: CASSLNRENYGYTF. CDR3 in DNA: TGTGCCAGCAGCTTGAACAGGGAAAACTATGGCTACACCTTC.

The chain combines TRBV5-1 with TRBJ1-1; 7 nucleotides align to TRBD1. The CDR3 contains 15 residues. J was trimmed by 0 bases and V by 4 bases; bases with no gene match: 6. Looked up from germline, CDR1 is SGHRS and CDR2 is YFSETQ. In nucleotides, the CDR3 is TGCGCCAGCAGCGTACTAACAGGGGTGAACACTGAAGCTTTCTTT. Its translation: CASSVLTGVNTEAFF.